This section outlines one TCR beta chain sequence together with its context. Seattle patients were enrolled while actively infected and followed longitudinally. Germline V gene lookup returns CDR1 MNHEY and CDR2 SVGAGI. V shed 3 bases and J shed 4 bases, with 9 bases lying between them. The CDR3 runs 13 residues. This sample was included in a study of blood T cell repertoires in COVID-19. Study at large: From T cells, B-cell-depleted T cells, or PBMCs came the material, which was cDNA or gDNA.

Per the original data handling: The assay estimated nucleated cells by amplifying reference gene primers. Assay: immunoSEQ multiplex PCR; the TCRdb copy retains only in-frame clones and omits some. V and J calls and clone size are as listed in that table; D and trimming were resolved from the DNA. This sample carries some 120,000 clones, about 85% of them seen once, and the ten largest clones take about 3%. The chain employs TRBV6-5 and TRBJ1-2; weak D call: TRBD1 (5 bases). The TCR comes from a woman of 80 years or more with COVID-19, enrolled during active disease. The material sequenced was peripheral blood. The CDR3 sequence: CASSYGAGYGYTF. The CDR3 DNA reads as TGTGCCAGCAGTTATGGGGCAGGCTATGGCTACACCTTC.